What follows is one T cell receptor (beta chain) and its context. Its target is unknown. The data originate from a study of pediatric ulcerative colitis. Study conclusions and caveats: Blood-rectal clonal overlap within each person was significantly higher in ulcerative colitis patients than controls. Rectal repertoires separated controls, mild-moderate and acute severe colitis. All ulcerative colitis patients, but no controls, carried a couple of rectal clonotypes.

The method was immunoSEQ multiplex PCR; TCRdb's version includes in-frame clones alone and lacks a portion of them. The table shows some 37,000 clones, with 55% to 85% occurring only once. CDR3 length: 13 amino acids. The V gene's germline CDR1 is SGHRS and CDR2 YFSETQ. V lost 4 bases and J 7 bases, leaving 15 bases between the germline ends. During colonoscopy, one to two rectal pinch biopsies were collected. This chain connects TRBV5-1 to TRBJ2-7; perhaps TRBD2 as D (5 bases). The sequenced material came from gut tissue. This receptor was identified in a boy between 10 and 17 years old with moderate ulcerative colitis. The CDR3 DNA follows: TGCGCCAGCAGCAACGTAAGGACGGGGGAGCAGTACTTC. This encodes CASSNVRTGEQYF.